The T cell receptor beta chain under discussion was sequenced for a study of metastatic and nonmetastatic thyroid tumors. Study at large: Repertoires from blood and tumor or nodule tissue of malignant and benign thyroid patients were compared. Points from the study as a whole: Reported TCR beta diversity, measured in blood and tumor, was significantly higher for malignant thyroid tumors than for benign nodules.

Germline CDR1 is SGHVS and CDR2 is FNYEAQ. The CDR3 is made up of 15 amino acids. V lost 1 base, J lost 3 bases, and 7 bases lay in between. In the original analysis: CDR3 was compared across clinicopathological groups, and the resulting differences were used to build a distant-metastasis classifier for papillary thyroid cancer. Through MiXCR, TCRdb re-clonotyped the PCR reads. These V and J calls are TCRdb output, not the study's own analysis. Of 25,000 to 35,000 clones listed, 11% are singletons. Prior to thyroid surgery, none of the patients had received any treatment. The table lists this clone with many counts. Its antigen is currently unknown.

This receptor was obtained from a female donor with papillary thyroid cancer or a benign thyroid nodule (not recorded which). Some clones in this sample may be carry-over from other donors' samples. Specimen: blood. This chain joins TRBV7-6 and TRBJ1-6, with D maybe TRBD1 (5 bases). The CDR3 DNA sequence: TGTGCCAGCAGCTTAGTTGGGGGCTATAATTCACCCCTCCACTTT. This sequence encodes CASSLVGGYNSPLHF. Full variable domain (rest looked up from reference TRBV7-6 and TRBJ1-6): GAGVSQSPRYKVTKRGQDVALRCDPISGHVSLYWYRQALGQGPEFLTYFNYEAQQDKSGLPNDRFSAERPEGSISTLTIQRTEQRDSAMYRCASSLVGGYNSPLHFGNGTRLTVT.